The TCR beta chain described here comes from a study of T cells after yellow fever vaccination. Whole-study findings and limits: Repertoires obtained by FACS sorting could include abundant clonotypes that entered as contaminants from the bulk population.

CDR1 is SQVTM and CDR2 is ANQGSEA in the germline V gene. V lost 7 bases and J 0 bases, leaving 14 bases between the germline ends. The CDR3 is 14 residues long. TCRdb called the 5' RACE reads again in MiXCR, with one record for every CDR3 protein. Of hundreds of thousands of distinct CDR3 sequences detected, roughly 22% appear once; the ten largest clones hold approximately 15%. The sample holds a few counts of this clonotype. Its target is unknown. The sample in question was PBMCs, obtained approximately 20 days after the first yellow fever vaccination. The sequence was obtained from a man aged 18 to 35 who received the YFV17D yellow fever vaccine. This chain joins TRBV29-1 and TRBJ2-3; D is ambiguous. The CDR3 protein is CSAPGITSTDTQYF. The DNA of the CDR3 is TGCAGCGCCCCTGGGATAACTAGCACAGATACGCAGTATTTT.